This T cell receptor (beta chain) was retrieved from a study of CD4 T cells in lung cancer (dated by TCRdb to between 2018 and 2021). In terms of the full investigation: To find responses to candidate mutation-encoded neoepitopes, the study screened blood T cells from NSCLC patients and isolated neoantigen-specific CD4+ T-cell clones and TCRs. Aged 60 to 69 when blood was donated, the resected patients, most of whom were former smokers, had either lung adenocarcinoma or squamous cell carcinoma. Treatments the patients had received before donating blood included platinum chemotherapy, and some of the patients were given nivolumab or pembrolizumab. Deep sequencing of TCRB was used to follow the frequency of neoantigen-specific clonotypes in tumor resections, non-adjacent lung and cultured T-cell products. Summary of the overall study and its limitations: Because the IFNgamma-sorted cells included nonspecific IFNgamma producers of unknown purity, the expanded lines ranged from monoclonal to oligoclonal. Some responses derived from blood might reflect in vitro priming of naive T cells or cross-reactivity instead of memory responses to the cancer.

CDR1 and CDR2, per the germline V gene (reference sequence), are MNHEY and SMNVEV. The CDR3 spans 13 residues, from the cysteine through the phenylalanine. The DNA shown is the 39-base CDR3, in frame from base 1. Germline trimming: 6 bases from V, 3 bases from J; junction bases outside gene matches: 1. For about 12 days, PBMCs were stimulated with mutant 27-mer peptides together with IL21, IL7, IL15 and IL2, and afterward were restimulated with peptide-pulsed autologous B cells. Live IFNgamma-secreting T cells were sorted by cytokine capture on a FACS Aria2 after restimulation with peptide-pulsed B cells. Sorted cells were expanded at limiting dilution, around 3 or 10 cells per well, with irradiated allogeneic PBMCs, phytohemagglutinin and IL2 for about 14 to 20 days. Either peripheral blood samples or leukapheresis products were collected from the patients. Expanded lines were screened for antigen specificity by IFNgamma ELISA against autologous B cells pulsed with mutant peptides.

Details on this clone: Its binding antigen is unknown. No per-base quality is available; no much larger clone lies one base away.

The method was the immunoSEQ multiplex PCR assay. DNA was isolated with Qiagen DNeasy or QIAamp micro DNA kits and TCRB sequenced with the Adaptive Biotechnology human TCRB sequencing kit. An Illumina MiSeq was used to sequence the TCRB libraries. On the authors' methods: TCRB sequence data were analyzed with the kit provider's software, and tumor enrichment of clonotype templates was tested with Fisher's exact test. This immuneACCESS table, as held by TCRdb, lists in-frame sequences with V and J called but not all clones. Of the missing ones, under half trace to an unresolved V gene in checked studies; the others have no known cause. V and J calls and clone size come straight from that table; D and trimming were deduced from the DNA. This sample holds over 200 clones; about 92% were observed only once. The top ten clones comprise under 60% of the sample.

This receptor chain uses TRBV27 and TRBJ2-7, with 11 bases matching TRBD1. The TCR comes from a woman aged 55-69 years with non-small cell lung cancer. Some clones in this sample may be carry-over from other donors' samples. Sequenced: a CD4+ T cell line or clone grown in culture. At the DNA level, the sequence is TGTGCCAGCAGGGGGACAGGGGGCTACGAGCAGTACTTC. It is translated as CASRGTGGYEQYF.